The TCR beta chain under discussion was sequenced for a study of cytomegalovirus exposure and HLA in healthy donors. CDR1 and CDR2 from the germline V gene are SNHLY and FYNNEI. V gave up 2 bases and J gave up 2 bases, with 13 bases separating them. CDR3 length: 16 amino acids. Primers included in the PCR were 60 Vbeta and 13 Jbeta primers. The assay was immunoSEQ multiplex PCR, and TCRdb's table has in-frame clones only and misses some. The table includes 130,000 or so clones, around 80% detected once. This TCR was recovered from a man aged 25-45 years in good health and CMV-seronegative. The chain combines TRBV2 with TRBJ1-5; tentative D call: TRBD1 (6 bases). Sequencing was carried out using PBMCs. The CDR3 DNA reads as TGTGCCAGCAGTGAATTTCTGGGGGCGGGCAATCAGCCCCAGCATTTT. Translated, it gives CASSEFLGAGNQPQHF. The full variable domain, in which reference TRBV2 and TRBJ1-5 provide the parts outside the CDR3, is EPEVTQTPSHQVTQMGQEVILRCVPISNHLYFYWYRQILGQKVEFLVSFYNNEISEKSEIFDDQFSVERPDGSNFTLKIRSTKLEDSAMYFCASSEFLGAGNQPQHFGDGTRLSIL.